The 2 T cell receptor beta chains below come from one sample, sequenced in a study of early T cells in non-severe SARS-CoV-2 infection. TCRdb independently ran MiXCR on the 5' RACE reads; one entry per CDR3 protein. The data hold around 76,000 distinct CDR3 sequences, with roughly an eighth observed a single time. The sample taken for sequencing was whole blood. These receptors all come from an adult who was a healthcare worker with PCR-confirmed SARS-CoV-2 infection or an uninfected control (not recorded which).

This clonotype was found many times. The CDR3 DNA follows: TGTGCCAGCAGTTTACCGGGACAGACCCGAGCCAAAAACATTCAGTACTTC. It is translated as CASSLPGQTRAKNIQYF. The chain recombines TRBV28 with TRBJ2-4, with 7 bases lining up with TRBD1. The CDR3 extends over 17 amino acids. The J segment lost 0 bases and the V segment lost 2 bases, leaving 7 bases of the junction unmatched. The V gene's germline CDR1 is MDHEN and CDR2 SYDVKM.

The CDR3, as DNA: TGTGCCAGCAGTGAAAGGCGGGAGGTTCCGGGCACCGGGGAGCTGTTTTTT. Its translation: CASSERREVPGTGELFF. This rearrangement joins TRBV2 to TRBJ2-2; 8 bases are shared with TRBD2. This CDR3 region has 17 residues. J lost 4 bases, V lost 2 bases, and 9 bases had no gene match. Germline-derived CDR1 and CDR2 are SNHLY and FYNNEI.